These T cell receptor beta chains were read from a single sample in a study of breast tumors, draining lymph nodes, adjacent tissues. TCRdb re-called the multiplex PCR reads through MiXCR, storing one row per CDR3 protein. This sample yields around 130,000 distinct CDR3 sequences, of which approximately 21% are seen a single time; about 2.2% belongs to the top ten. The material sequenced was axillary lymph node tissue. The receptor set was obtained from a female donor with breast cancer. Some clones in this sample may be carry-over from other donors' samples. Each CDR3 is given with its conserved first and last residue.

V,CDR3
TRBV11-2,CASSLVSFEQYF
TRBV13,CASALLTGSLTDTQYF
TRBV5-1,CASSLVGTSSYEQYF
TRBV30,CAWSLTGNYGYTF
TRBV20-1,CSALVFGSYNEQFF
TRBV18,CASSPSGQNDYEQYF
TRBV20-1,CSARSSGTHQFF
TRBV10-2,CACARTASYNEQFF
TRBV20-1,CSARDPGTSGPSGSYNEQFF
TRBV7-9,CASSSLVEPGYTF
TRBV10-1,CASTPGLAGGYEQFF
TRBV30,CAGAPPGQGRYEQYF
TRBV7-9,CASSSYLRDYNSHEQFF
TRBV18,CASSPGSGANVLTF
TRBV18,CASSPKTGQNEKLFF
TRBV7-8,CASSLESSSQPQHF
TRBV9,CAGSPRDRLYGQYF
TRBV28,CASSLPGSNQPQHF
TRBV30,CAWGLRHRLAGETQYF
TRBV6-5,CASSYSAAREAFF
TRBV20-1,CSAPGTGDLHGYAF
TRBV6-1,CASSNNRVEKLFF
TRBV4-1,CASSQLTVNQPQHF
TRBV11-2,CASSLVGGGEPYEQYF
TRBV30,CAWSLDGGVSYGYTF
TRBV11-1,CASSSTNEQFF
TRBV15,CATRLAGGPSEQFF
TRBV28,CASSLLASGSVNNEQFF
TRBV24-1,CATSETGRLVGYTF
TRBV27,CASSFFGGSSYEQYF
TRBV5-6,CASSLRGQSSTDTQYF
TRBV30,CAWSGPLSNQPQHF
TRBV12-5,CASGLSGGSYNEQFF
TRBV6-5,CASSYSAAGNYEQYF
TRBV10-3,CAISESDWGDKNIQYF
TRBV4-1,CASSLGPISYNEQFF
TRBV5-8,CASSFTFNLRLAGNEQFF
TRBV27,CASRPLGTSNNEQFF
TRBV6-1,CATRDRPSGNTIYF